This entry is about one T cell receptor beta chain. Its target is not known. This entry is derived from a study of response to subunit inactivated influenza vaccine. General study points: Authors suggested each seasonal flu vaccination may recruit only limited numbers of new T cells.

Trimming left V 8 bases short and J 0 bases short, with 17 bases between. Germline lookup yields CDR1 SGHVS and CDR2 FQNEAQ. The CDR3 loop spans 15 amino acids. From the RT-PCR reads, TCRdb called clonotypes with MiXCR, one entry per CDR3 protein. The sample lists some 520,000 distinct CDR3 sequences, 16% seen once, with roughly 3% in the top ten. This TCR was sampled from a man between 45 and 75 years old who received an inactivated influenza vaccine. Sequences were derived from CD4+ T cells sorted from PBMCs, sampled roughly 24 months after vaccination. V is TRBV7-8 and J is TRBJ2-7; tentatively, D is TRBD1 or TRBD2 (5 bases each). The CDR3 here is CASRVTGTVSYEQYF. The CDR3 DNA is TGTGCCAGCCGCGTTACCGGGACGGTCTCCTACGAGCAGTACTTC.